This TCR beta chain was sequenced during a study of blood T cell repertoires in COVID-19. Study overall: There were acute and convalescent COVID-19 samples, and they came from the United States, Italy and Spain. The analysed material was cDNA or gDNA that came from T cells, B-cell-depleted T cells, or PBMCs.

CDR3 length: 13 residues. V gave up 7 bases and J gave up 4 bases; unmatched junction bases: 5. The V gene's germline CDR1 is SQVTM and CDR2 ANQGSEA. Per the original methods: Nucleated cell number was recorded as an estimate derived from reference gene primer amplification. Only in-frame clones appear in the TCRdb table, and some are missing; sequencing was by immunoSEQ multiplex PCR. V and J calls and clone size are as listed in that table; D and trimming were resolved from the DNA. This table holds about 200,000 clones, 75% to 90% found once. This sequence was found in a woman aged 25-40 years who had been exposed to COVID-19. This chain joins TRBV29-1 and TRBJ1-1; 11 bases fit TRBD1. The sequenced material came from PBMCs or T cells enriched from blood (not recorded which). The CDR3 coding sequence is TGCAGCGGAGGACAGGGGGCAGGCACTGAAGCTTTCTTT. This encodes CSGGQGAGTEAFF. The full variable domain, in which reference TRBV29-1 and TRBJ1-1 provide the parts outside the CDR3, is SAVISQKPSRDICQRGTSLTIQCQVDSQVTMMFWYRQQPGQSLTLIATANQGSEATYESGFVIDKFPISRPNLTFSTLTVSNMSPEDSSIYLCSGGQGAGTEAFFGQGTRLTVV.